This T cell receptor (beta chain) was captured in a study of T cell repertoires in cytomegalovirus infection. About the research overall: Carrying CMV and the relevant HLA type showed in public TCR beta signatures.

This CDR3 has 17 amino acids. Germline V gives CDR1 SGHTA, CDR2 FQGNSA. Trimming took 6 bases from V and 0 from J; bases not matched to a gene: 8. Study observations and caveats: The ex vivo response was dominated by HLA-C-restricted CMV-specific TCR beta clonotypes. Identification of carriers of CMV plus the relevant HLA was achieved through cumulative public TCR beta family frequency.

This clonotype has more than one count but fewer than ten. Its cognate antigen is unknown. TCRdb fed the reads into MiXCR, producing one record per CDR3 protein. The sample carries over 100,000 distinct CDR3 sequences, 25% to 30% recorded once. The chain is built from TRBV7-2 and TRBJ1-6; the match to TRBD1 covers 7 bases. The sample in question was CD8+ T cells from cultured PBMCs, obtained from culture after CMV antigen stimulation. The TCR was taken from a human donor in good health (CMV status not recorded). Some clones in this sample may be carry-over from other donors' samples. CDR3 coding DNA: TGTGCCAGCAGGAAGGGGGCCCGTACCTCCTATAATTCACCCCTCCACTTT. Its protein is CASRKGARTSYNSPLHF.